The 18 T cell receptor beta chains presented below share a single source sample, sequenced in a study of T cell repertoires in cytomegalovirus infection. TCRdb passed the reads through MiXCR, listing each CDR3 protein once. This table has a few hundred thousand distinct CDR3 sequences, roughly a third appearing once. The antigens of these receptors remain unknown. The sample was cultured PBMCs, taken from culture after CMV antigen stimulation. These receptor sequences come from a human donor in good health (CMV status not recorded). Some clones in this sample may be carry-over from other donors' samples.

This clonotype has a handful of counts. V is TRBV7-2 and J is TRBJ2-5; 7 bases match TRBD1. In germline, CDR1 is SGHTA, CDR2 FQGNSA. V trimming: 5 bases; J trimming: 11 bases; junction bases outside the gene matches: 5. The CDR3 loop spans 11 amino acids. CDR3 in amino acids: CASSLGDRQYF. The CDR3 DNA sequence: TGTGCCAGCAGCCTAGGGGACAGACAGTACTTC.

The rearrangement joins TRBV4-2 to TRBJ1-1; 11 bases align to TRBD1. The CDR3 contains 15 residues. Germline loops: CDR1 LGHNA, CDR2 YNFKEQ. Trimming cost V 4 bases and J 3 bases; bases outside gene matches: 4. CDR3 sequence reads: CASSPRTGGYTEAFF. The CDR3 nucleotides are TGTGCCAGCAGCCCACGGACAGGGGGCTACACTGAAGCTTTCTTT.

The sample holds one count of this clonotype. The chain carries TRBV5-1 and TRBJ2-1, with 8 bases identical to TRBD2. The CDR3 runs 14 residues. With 1 base clipped from V and 7 bases from J, the junction kept 4 bases outside the gene matches. CDR1 SGHRS and CDR2 YFSETQ come from the germline V gene. The CDR3 DNA follows: TGCGCCAGCAGCTTGAAGCGGGAGAGGAATGAGCAGTTCTTC. The encoded protein is CASSLKRERNEQFF.

The chain carries TRBV7-2 and TRBJ2-2, with 9 positions matching TRBD2. V shed 8 bases, J shed 4 bases, and the junction held 11 bases outside the gene matches. The CDR3 loop spans 16 amino acids. Germline CDR1 is SGHTA and CDR2 is FQGNSA. CDR3 sequence: CASSFPTSGGTGELFF. Here the CDR3 DNA reads TGTGCCAGCTCTTTTCCGACTAGCGGTGGCACCGGGGAGCTGTTTTTT.

V is TRBV6-1 and J is TRBJ1-2, with 8 bases fitting TRBD1. The J segment lost 3 bases and the V segment lost 3 bases, leaving 9 bases of the junction unmatched. CDR3 length equals 16 residues. The V gene's germline CDR1 is MNHNS and CDR2 SASEGT. The CDR3 loop is CASSDPDRVGYYGYTF. CDR3 bases: TGTGCCAGCAGTGACCCGGACAGGGTTGGTTACTATGGCTACACCTTC.

The V and J genes are TRBV12-3 or TRBV12-4 and TRBJ2-5; D gene uncertain. This CDR3 has 12 residues. Trimming pared 3 bases from V and 5 bases from J, leaving 7 bases between. CDR3 sequence reads: CASSFMVETQYF. The CDR3, as DNA: TGTGCCAGCAGTTTTATGGTTGAGACCCAGTACTTC.

The chain carries TRBV28 and TRBJ1-5; D remains unclear. Germline CDR1 reads MDHEN; CDR2 reads SYDVKM. Trimming removed 6 bases at V and 4 bases at J, with 13 bases between. This CDR3 region has 14 residues. The CDR3 coding sequence is TGTGCCAGCAGGGATGGACGGAGAAATCAGCCCCAGCATTTT. It specifies CASRDGRRNQPQHF.

This clonotype was detected many times. This chain connects TRBV7-2 to TRBJ2-2; D may match TRBD1 or TRBD2 (5 bases each). This CDR3 is built from 14 residues. CDR1 is SGHTA and CDR2 is FQGNSA in the germline V gene. Trimming cost V 5 bases and J 4 bases, with 11 bases left between them. CDR3 residues: CASSRDGFTGELFF. The DNA of the CDR3 is TGTGCCAGCAGCCGGGACGGGTTCACCGGGGAGCTGTTTTTT. Variable domain in full (rest from reference TRBV7-2 and TRBJ2-2): GAGVSQSPSNKVTEKGKDVELRCDPISGHTALYWYRQSLGQGLEFLIYFQGNSAPDKSGLPSDRFSAERTGGSVSTLTIQRTQQEDSAVYLCASSRDGFTGELFFGEGSRLTVL.

In this sample, this clonotype turned up a few times. The V and J genes are TRBV7-6 and TRBJ1-5; TRBD1 agrees at 7 bases. The germline gives CDR1 SGHVS, CDR2 FNYEAQ. J lost 5 bases, V lost 4 bases, and 8 bases had no gene match. This CDR3 comprises 15 residues. The CDR3 nucleotides read TGTGCCAGCAGCTCACAACAGGGGCTCGATCAGCCCCAGCATTTT. The encoded protein is CASSSQQGLDQPQHF.

The CDR3 nucleotides are TGCGCCAGCAGCCCGGACAGGGTGGATGAGCAGTTCTTC. This gives the protein CASSPDRVDEQFF. This sequence joins TRBV5-1 and TRBJ2-1, with 8 positions matching TRBD1. V shed 4 bases and J 8 bases; nucleotides not matched to a gene: 5. CDR3 length: 13 residues. The V gene's germline CDR1 is SGHRS and CDR2 YFSETQ.

This clonotype occurred a few times. The chain recombines TRBV6-6 with TRBJ1-5, with 12 bases matching TRBD1. The trim removed 5 bases at V and 2 bases at J, leaving 7 bases unmatched. The CDR3 totals 17 residues. Looked up from germline, CDR1 is MNHNY and CDR2 is SVGAGI (reference sequence). The chain's CDR3 is CASSGTGGGGGNQPQHF. The CDR3 bases are TGTGCCAGCAGTGGGACAGGGGGCGGAGGCGGCAATCAGCCCCAGCATTTT.

The V gene is TRBV19, the J gene TRBJ1-3; tentatively, D is TRBD1 (6 bases). V was trimmed by 5 bases and J by 1 base, leaving 15 bases between them. The CDR3 length is 16 residues. Looked up from germline, CDR1 is LNHDA and CDR2 is SQIVND (reference sequence). The CDR3 protein is CASSWPGALSGNTIYF. In nucleotides, the CDR3 is TGTGCCAGTAGTTGGCCAGGGGCCCTGTCTGGAAACACCATATATTTT.

V is TRBV7-2 and J is TRBJ1-1; unclear D gene. Germline CDR1 reads SGHTA; CDR2 reads FQGNSA. CDR3 length: 15 amino acids. Between the trimmed V and J ends, which lost 5 bases and 4 bases, there was a span of 17 bases. CDR3 residues: CASSPIWEAGTEAFF. The CDR3 DNA reads TGTGCCAGCAGCCCCATATGGGAAGCGGGCACTGAAGCTTTCTTT. Full variable domain (outside the CDR3, taken from reference TRBV7-2 and TRBJ1-1): GAGVSQSPSNKVTEKGKDVELRCDPISGHTALYWYRQSLGQGLEFLIYFQGNSAPDKSGLPSDRFSAERTGGSVSTLTIQRTQQEDSAVYLCASSPIWEAGTEAFFGQGTRLTVV.

The chain has TRBV6-5 and TRBJ2-3; 10 bases map to TRBD2. The CDR3 is 16 residues long. Germline V CDR1 and CDR2: MNHEY, SVGAGI. V lost 0 bases to trimming and J lost 3 bases; unmatched junction nucleotides: 3. The CDR3 reads CASSYSASGSTDTQYF. CDR3 DNA: TGTGCCAGCAGTTACTCGGCTAGCGGGAGTACAGATACGCAGTATTTT.

The rearrangement joins TRBV7-9 to TRBJ2-6; D ambiguous. The CDR3 is 19 residues long. V was cut by 6 bases and J by 0 bases, with 21 bases left in between. In germline, CDR1 is SEHNR, CDR2 FQNEAQ (reference sequence). The CDR3: CASRPIARSTSSGANVLTF. In DNA, the CDR3 is TGTGCCAGCAGGCCCATCGCGCGCTCCACCTCCTCTGGGGCCAACGTCCTGACTTTC.

This clonotype appeared many times. The rearrangement uses TRBV27 and TRBJ1-2; D gene unclear. With 2 bases removed from V and 3 bases from J, the gap between germline ends came to 13 bases. Germline assignment: CDR1 MNHEY and CDR2 SMNVEV (reference sequence). The CDR3 covers 15 residues. CDR3 residues: CASSLSIGLDYGYTF. The CDR3 DNA reads as TGTGCCAGCAGTTTAAGTATCGGGTTGGACTATGGCTACACCTTC.

This clonotype occurred a few times. The chain employs TRBV20-1 and TRBJ1-2; D not certain. Looked up from germline, CDR1 is DFQATT and CDR2 is SNEGSKA (reference sequence). The CDR3 is 11 residues long. V was cut by 2 bases and J by 4 bases, with 5 bases left in between. The CDR3 DNA reads as TGCAGTGCTAGAACCTCCTATGGCTACACCTTC. Its protein is CSARTSYGYTF.

This chain links TRBV28 with TRBJ1-3; D is undetermined. V shed 5 bases and J shed 2 bases, with 10 bases lying between them. The CDR3 has 14 amino acids. CDR1 MDHEN and CDR2 SYDVKM come from the germline V gene. CDR3 in DNA: TGTGCCAGCAGTCCTCTTCCGGCTGGAAACACCATATATTTT. Translation gives CASSPLPAGNTIYF.